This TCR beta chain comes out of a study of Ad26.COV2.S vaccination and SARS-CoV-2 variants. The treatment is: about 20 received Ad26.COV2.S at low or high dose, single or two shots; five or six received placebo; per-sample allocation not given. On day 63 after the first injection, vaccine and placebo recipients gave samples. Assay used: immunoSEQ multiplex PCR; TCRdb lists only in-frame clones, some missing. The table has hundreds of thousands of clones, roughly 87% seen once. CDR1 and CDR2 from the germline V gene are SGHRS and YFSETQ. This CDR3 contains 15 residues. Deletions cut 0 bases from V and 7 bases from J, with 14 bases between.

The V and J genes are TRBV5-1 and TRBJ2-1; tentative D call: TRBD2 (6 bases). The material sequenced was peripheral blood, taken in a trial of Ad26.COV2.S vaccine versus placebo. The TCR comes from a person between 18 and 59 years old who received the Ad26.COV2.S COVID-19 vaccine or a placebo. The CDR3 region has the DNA TGCGCCAGCAGCTTGGAGGCGGGGTCGAGAAATGAGCAGTTCTTC. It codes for CASSLEAGSRNEQFF.